The rows below give T cell receptor beta chains drawn from one sample of a study of Ad26.COV2.S vaccination and SARS-CoV-2 variants. The protocol was immunoSEQ multiplex PCR, while the TCRdb copy is restricted to in-frame clones and leaves out a portion. The sample contains some 290,000 clones, approximately 86% of which appear only once. This sample comprised peripheral blood, obtained in a trial of Ad26.COV2.S vaccine versus placebo. Receptor source: a person between 18 and 60 years old who received the Ad26.COV2.S COVID-19 vaccine or a placebo. CDR3s include the opening cysteine and the closing phenylalanine or tryptophan. A D gene is named only where the DNA matches it firmly. Clone size is shown for a subset of rows, as once, few, many or a class of expanded clone.

-	-	TRBV6-2/TRBV6-3	TRBJ2-2	TGTGCCAGCAGTTTTCCCGAGGGGTGGGACACCGGGGAGCTGTTTTTT	CASSFPEGWDTGELFF
-	TRBD1	TRBV14	TRBJ1-2	TGTGCCAGCAGCCGGACAGGGGGGAACTATGGCTACACCTTC	CASSRTGGNYGYTF
few	-	TRBV7-8	TRBJ2-1	TGTGCCAGCAGCCCCCAGGGGACACTTCTCTACAATGAGCAGTTCTTC	CASSPQGTLLYNEQFF
-	TRBD2	TRBV5-4	TRBJ2-5	TGTGCCAGCAGCAGGACTAGCTTAGAGACCCAGTACTTC	CASSRTSLETQYF
-	TRBD1	TRBV19	TRBJ2-2	TGTGCCAGTACCCACGGACAGGGGAGAGGAGCCGGGGAGCTGTTTTTT	CASTHGQGRGAGELFF
-	-	TRBV30	TRBJ1-1	TGTGCCTGGAGTAGGTTGAACACTGAAGCTTTCTTT	CAWSRLNTEAFF
once	TRBD1	TRBV18	TRBJ1-6	TGTGCCAGCTCACCCGGGACAGGGAAAGCACCCCTCCACTTT	CASSPGTGKAPLHF
-	-	TRBV19	TRBJ1-2	TGTGCCAGTAGTATGTCCCCGGACAGTGGTGGCTACACCTTC	CASSMSPDSGGYTF
-	-	TRBV2	TRBJ2-2	TGTGCCAGCATGACAACTAACACCGGGGAGCTGTTTTTT	CASMTTNTGELFF
-	-	TRBV5-4	TRBJ2-6	TGTGCCAGCAGCTTCAGGTTAGGGGGGGCCAACGTCCTGACTTTC	CASSFRLGGANVLTF